The clone carrying this T cell receptor beta chain was recorded a few times. Participants were aged about 18 to 95 years, lived in under 30 US areas, and enrolled virtually. As processed by the authors: Counts of nucleated cells, estimated from reference gene primer amplification, were obtained. Some clones are missing from TCRdb's copy, which holds only in-frame ones; the method was immunoSEQ multiplex PCR. That table furnishes V, J and clone size, whereas the DNA furnished D and trimming. Of around 250,000 clones detected, 86% appear once; the ten largest clones hold approximately 2.1%. This CDR3 is 13 amino acids long. V lost 5 bases and J 5 bases, leaving 12 bases between the germline ends. This specimen belongs to a study of blood T cell repertoires in COVID-19. Study information: COVID-19 samples from acute and convalescent phases originated in the United States, Italy and Spain. PBMCs, B-cell-depleted T cells, or T cells provided the cDNA or gDNA that made up the material.

This receptor was identified in a woman aged 50 to 60 who had recovered from COVID-19. This rearrangement joins TRBV12-3 or TRBV12-4 to TRBJ1-2, with a weak D call TRBD1 (5 bases). Sequencing was performed on PBMCs or T cells enriched from blood (not recorded which). This chain's CDR3 is CASSVDSHYGYTF. The CDR3 DNA reads TGTGCCAGCAGTGTCGACAGCCATTATGGCTACACCTTC.